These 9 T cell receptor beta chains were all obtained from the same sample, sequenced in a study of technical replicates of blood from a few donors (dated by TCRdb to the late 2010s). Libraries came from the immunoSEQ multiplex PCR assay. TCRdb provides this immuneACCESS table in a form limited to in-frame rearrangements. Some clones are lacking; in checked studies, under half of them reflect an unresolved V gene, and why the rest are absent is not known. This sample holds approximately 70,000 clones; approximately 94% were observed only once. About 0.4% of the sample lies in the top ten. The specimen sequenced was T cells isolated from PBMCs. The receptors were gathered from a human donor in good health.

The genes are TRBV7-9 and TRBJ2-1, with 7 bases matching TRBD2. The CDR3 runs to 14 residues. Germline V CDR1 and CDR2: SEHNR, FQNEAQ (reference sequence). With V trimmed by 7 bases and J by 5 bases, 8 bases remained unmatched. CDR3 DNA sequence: TGTGCCAGCACCTCGGGGGGTAGCCACAATGAGCAGTTCTTC. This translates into CASTSGGSHNEQFF. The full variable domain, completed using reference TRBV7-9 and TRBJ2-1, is DTGVSQNPRHKITKRGQNVTFRCDPISEHNRLYWYRQTLGQGPEFLTYFQNEAQLEKSRLLSDRFSAERPKGSFSTLEIQRTEQGDSAMYLCASTSGGSHNEQFFGPGTRLTVL.

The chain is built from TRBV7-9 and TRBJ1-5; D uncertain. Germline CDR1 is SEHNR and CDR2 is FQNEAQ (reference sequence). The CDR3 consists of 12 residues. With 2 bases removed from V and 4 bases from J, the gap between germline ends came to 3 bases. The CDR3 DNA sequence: TGTGCCAGCAGCTTACAAAATCAGCCCCAGCATTTT. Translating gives CASSLQNQPQHF. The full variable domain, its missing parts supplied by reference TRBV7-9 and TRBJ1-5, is DTGVSQNPRHKITKRGQNVTFRCDPISEHNRLYWYRQTLGQGPEFLTYFQNEAQLEKSRLLSDRFSAERPKGSFSTLEIQRTEQGDSAMYLCASSLQNQPQHFGDGTRLSIL.

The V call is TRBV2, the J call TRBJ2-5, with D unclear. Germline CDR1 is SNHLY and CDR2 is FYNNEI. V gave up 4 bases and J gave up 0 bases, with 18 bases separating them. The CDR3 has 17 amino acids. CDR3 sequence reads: CASSGSATPTHQETQYF. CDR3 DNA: TGTGCCAGCAGTGGAAGCGCGACTCCTACCCACCAAGAGACCCAGTACTTC.

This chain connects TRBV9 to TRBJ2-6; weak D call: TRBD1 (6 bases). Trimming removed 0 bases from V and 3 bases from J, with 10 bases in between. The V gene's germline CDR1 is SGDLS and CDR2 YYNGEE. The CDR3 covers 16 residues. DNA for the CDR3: TGTGCCAGCAGCGTAGGAGGGGGAAGTGGGGCCAACGTCCTGACTTTC. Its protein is CASSVGGGSGANVLTF. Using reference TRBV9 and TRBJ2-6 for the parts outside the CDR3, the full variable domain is DSGVTQTPKHLITATGQRVTLRCSPRSGDLSVYWYQQSLDQGLQFLIQYYNGEERAKGNILERFSAQQFPDLHSELNLSSLELGDSALYFCASSVGGGSGANVLTFGAGSRLTVL.

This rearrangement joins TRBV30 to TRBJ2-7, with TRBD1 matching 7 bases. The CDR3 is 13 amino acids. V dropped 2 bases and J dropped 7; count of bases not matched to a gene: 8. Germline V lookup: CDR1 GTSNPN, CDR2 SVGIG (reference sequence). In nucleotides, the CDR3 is TGTGCCTGGAGTCCCGACAGGGAGAGGGAGCAGTACTTC. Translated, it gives CAWSPDREREQYF. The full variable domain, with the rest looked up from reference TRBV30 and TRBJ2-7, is SQTIHQWPATLVQPVGSPLSLECTVEGTSNPNLYWYRQAAGRGLQLLFYSVGIGQISSEVPQNLSASRPQDRQFILSSKKLLLSDSGFYLCAWSPDREREQYFGPGTRLTVT.

The CDR3 sequence: CASSPAGAMEDTQYF. The CDR3 nucleotides read TGTGCCAGCAGCCCCGCAGGGGCCATGGAAGATACGCAGTATTTT. V is TRBV7-6 and J is TRBJ2-3; the D gene is possibly TRBD1 (6 bases). The CDR3 spans 15 residues. Deletions cut 5 bases from V and 5 bases from J, with 17 bases between. Germline assignment: CDR1 SGHVS and CDR2 FNYEAQ.

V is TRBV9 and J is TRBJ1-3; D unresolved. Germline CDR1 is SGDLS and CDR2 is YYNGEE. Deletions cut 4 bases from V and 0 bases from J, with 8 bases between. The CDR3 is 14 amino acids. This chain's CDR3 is CASSKHPSGNTIYF. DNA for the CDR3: TGTGCCAGCAGCAAACACCCCTCTGGAAACACCATATATTTT.

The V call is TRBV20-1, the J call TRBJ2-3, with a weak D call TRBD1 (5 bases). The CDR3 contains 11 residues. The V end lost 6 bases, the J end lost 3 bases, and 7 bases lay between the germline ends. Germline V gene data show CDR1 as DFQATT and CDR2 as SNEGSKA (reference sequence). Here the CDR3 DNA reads TGCAGTGCCCAGGGAACAGATACGCAGTATTTT. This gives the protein CSAQGTDTQYF.

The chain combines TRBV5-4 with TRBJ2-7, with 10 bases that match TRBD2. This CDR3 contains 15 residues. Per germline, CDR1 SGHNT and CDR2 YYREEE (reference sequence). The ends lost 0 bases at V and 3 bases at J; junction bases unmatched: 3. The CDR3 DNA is TGTGCCAGCAGCTTGGAACTAGCGGGACTCTACGAGCAGTACTTC. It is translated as CASSLELAGLYEQYF.